The TCR beta chain described here comes from a study of low-dose radiotherapy and immunotherapy resistance in tumors. Study overall: Patients were given intravenous nivolumab 240 mg every two weeks plus ipilimumab 1 mg/kg every six weeks. Patients took oral aspirin 300 mg daily for four cycles from cycle 1 day 1.

This CDR3 spans 15 amino acids. Germline V lookup: CDR1 DFQATT, CDR2 SNEGSKA (reference sequence). Deletions cut 3 bases from V and 7 bases from J, with 18 bases between. This clonotype was counted ten times or more. First-strand cDNA relied on TRAV- and TRBV-specific primers spanning alpha and beta chains. Amplification, which lasted 15 to 20 PCR cycles, used a constant-region primer and V-primer adapter to amplify TCRs. mRNA, once isolated, was amplified by in vitro transcription. TCRdb re-called the reads through MiXCR, storing one row per CDR3 protein. The table has about 39,000 distinct CDR3 sequences, less than 25% seen once; the top ten hold roughly 9.4%. Time point specified: after trial treatment. Treatment defined: LDRT plus nivolumab, ipilimumab, low-dose cyclophosphamide and aspirin (RACIN trial). Donors, who were enrolled in a single-arm phase I dose-escalation trial, received nivolumab, ipilimumab, aspirin, low-dose cyclophosphamide and low-dose radiotherapy.

The chain uses TRBV20-1 and TRBJ1-4, with a weak D call TRBD1 (5 bases). This receptor was obtained from a female donor with ovarian cancer. Sequenced here: PBMCs, sampled after low-dose radiotherapy plus immunotherapy. For the CDR3, the DNA is TGCAGTGCTAGTTGGCAGGAGATTAGGGGTGAAAAACTGTTTTTT. The encoded protein is CSASWQEIRGEKLFF.